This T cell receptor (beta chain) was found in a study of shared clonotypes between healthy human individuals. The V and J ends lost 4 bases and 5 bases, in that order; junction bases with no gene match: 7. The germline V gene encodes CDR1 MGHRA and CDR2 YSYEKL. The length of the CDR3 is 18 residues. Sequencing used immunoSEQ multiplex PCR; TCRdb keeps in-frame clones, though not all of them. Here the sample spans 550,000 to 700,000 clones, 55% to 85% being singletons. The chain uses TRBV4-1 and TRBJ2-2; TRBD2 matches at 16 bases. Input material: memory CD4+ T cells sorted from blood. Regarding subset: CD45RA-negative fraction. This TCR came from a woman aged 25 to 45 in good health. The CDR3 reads CASSPPGLAGGRTGELFF. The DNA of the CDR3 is TGCGCCAGCAGCCCTCCGGGACTAGCGGGAGGGAGGACCGGGGAGCTGTTTTTT.